The source of this T cell receptor beta chain is a study of control samples from healthy donors and cancer patients. J gave up 8 bases and V 2 bases, and 13 bases lay outside the gene matches. Germline loops: CDR1 MGHDK, CDR2 SYGVNS. The CDR3 consists of 18 residues. Only in-frame clones appear in the TCRdb table, and some are missing; sequencing was by immunoSEQ multiplex PCR. Seen here are approximately 170,000 clones, about 94% observed once, and the top ten hold over 4%. The sample comprised blood. J is TRBJ1-4 and V is TRBV25-1, with 11 bases aligning to TRBD1. The receptor comes from a woman aged 55-70 years in good health. The CDR3 protein is CASSETGTGGSLEEKLFF. In nucleotides, the CDR3 is TGTGCCAGCAGTGAAACCGGGACAGGGGGGTCCTTAGAGGAAAAACTGTTTTTT. The full variable domain, its missing parts supplied by reference TRBV25-1 and TRBJ1-4, is EADIYQTPRYLVIGTGKKITLECSQTMGHDKMYWYQQDPGMELHLIHYSYGVNSTEKGDLSSESTVSRIRTEHFPLTLESARPSHTSQYLCASSETGTGGSLEEKLFFGSGTQLSVL.